This entry lists 5 T cell receptor beta chains sequenced from one sample in a study of T cells in tuberculosis. Generated by immunoSEQ multiplex PCR, the TCRdb table keeps only in-frame clones and is missing some. The table shows fewer than 55,000 clones, with 90% to 95% occurring only once. Time point meaning: new active TB diagnosis, blood taken before or within 7 days of starting treatment. This specimen was PBMCs, taken at tuberculosis diagnosis. These receptors were obtained from an adult with tuberculosis.

This clone came up once. The V and J genes are TRBV7-9 and TRBJ2-7; 7 bases are shared with TRBD1. V lost 0 bases and J lost 1; bases outside the gene matches: 15. CDR1 and CDR2 from the germline V gene are SEHNR and FQNEAQ (reference sequence). CDR3 length equals 19 residues. The CDR3 sequence: CASSLAKTPGTANSYEQYF. The CDR3 DNA reads TGTGCCAGCAGCTTAGCTAAAACCCCCGGGACAGCGAATTCCTACGAGCAGTACTTC.

The rearrangement joins TRBV6-4 to TRBJ2-2; D possibly corresponds to TRBD1 (5 bases). The V end lost 5 bases, the J end lost 1 base, and 14 bases lay between the germline ends. Germline-derived CDR1 and CDR2 are MRHNA and SNTAGT. This CDR3 is built from 16 residues. In DNA, the CDR3 is TGTGCCAGCAGTCCCAAGCCAGGGTTGAACACCGGGGAGCTGTTTTTT. Its translation is CASSPKPGLNTGELFF.

The chain links TRBV7-2 to TRBJ1-2, with D possibly being TRBD1 (6 bases). The V gene lost 1 base and the J gene lost 0 bases, with 12 bases spanning the gap. The CDR3 consists of 16 residues. Germline-derived CDR1 and CDR2 are SGHTA and FQGNSA. CDR3 nucleotides: TGTGCCAGCAGCTTAGGGGCGGGGGCTACTAACTATGGCTACACCTTC. This codes for CASSLGAGATNYGYTF.

The chain uses TRBV6-6 and TRBJ1-2, with 7 positions matching TRBD1. Germline V CDR1 and CDR2: MNHNY, SVGAGI (reference sequence). Trimming took 6 bases from V and 8 from J; bases not matched to a gene: 9. The CDR3 sequence is 13 residues long. The DNA for the CDR3 is TGTGCCAGCAGCGGGACAGCCGAGGGGGGCTACACCTTC. Amino acids: CASSGTAEGGYTF.

The chain uses TRBV7-9 and TRBJ2-1, with 9 bases identical to TRBD2. With 1 base clipped from V and 3 bases from J, the junction kept 7 bases outside the gene matches. The CDR3 is 17 residues long. Germline V gene sequence: CDR1 SEHNR, CDR2 FQNEAQ (reference sequence). CDR3 amino acids: CASSLGRAGGIYNEQFF. CDR3 nucleotide sequence: TGTGCCAGCAGCTTAGGTAGGGCGGGAGGGATCTACAATGAGCAGTTCTTC.